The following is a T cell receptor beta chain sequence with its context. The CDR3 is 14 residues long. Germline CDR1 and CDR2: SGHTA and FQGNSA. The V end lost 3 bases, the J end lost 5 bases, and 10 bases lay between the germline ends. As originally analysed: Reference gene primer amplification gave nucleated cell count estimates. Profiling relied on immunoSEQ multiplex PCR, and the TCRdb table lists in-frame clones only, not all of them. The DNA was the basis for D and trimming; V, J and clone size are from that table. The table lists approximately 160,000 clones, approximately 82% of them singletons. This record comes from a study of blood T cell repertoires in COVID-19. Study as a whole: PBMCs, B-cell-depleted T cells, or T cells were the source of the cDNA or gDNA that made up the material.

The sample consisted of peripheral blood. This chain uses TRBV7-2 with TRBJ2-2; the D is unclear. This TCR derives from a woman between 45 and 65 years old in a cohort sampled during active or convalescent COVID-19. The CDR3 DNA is TGTGCCAGCAGCTTCCAATCAGCGACCGGGGAGCTGTTTTTT. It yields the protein CASSFQSATGELFF.